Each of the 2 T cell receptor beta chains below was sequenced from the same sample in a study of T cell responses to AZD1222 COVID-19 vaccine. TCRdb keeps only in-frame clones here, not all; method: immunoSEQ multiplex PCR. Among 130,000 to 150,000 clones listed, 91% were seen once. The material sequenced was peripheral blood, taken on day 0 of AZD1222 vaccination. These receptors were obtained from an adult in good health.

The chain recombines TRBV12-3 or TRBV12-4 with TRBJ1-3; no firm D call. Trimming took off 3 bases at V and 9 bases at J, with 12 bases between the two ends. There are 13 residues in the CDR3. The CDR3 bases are TGTGCCAGCAGTTTTTCCCGATTTGGCACCATATATTTT. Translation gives CASSFSRFGTIYF.

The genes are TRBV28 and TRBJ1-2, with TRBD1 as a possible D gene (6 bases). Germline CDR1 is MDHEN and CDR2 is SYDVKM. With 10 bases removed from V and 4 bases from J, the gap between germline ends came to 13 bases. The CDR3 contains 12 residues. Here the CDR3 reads CAILGQSYGYTF. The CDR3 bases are TGTGCCATCTTAGGACAGAGCTATGGCTACACCTTC.